Following are 21 T cell receptor beta chains from one sample sequenced in a study of human T cells and chemical hapten exposure. The time point denotes: patch test 3, about 24 weeks after DPC sensitization. The treatment here: therapeutic diphenylcyclopropenone sensitization with weekly scalp DPC. A single record per CDR3 protein comes from TCRdb applying MiXCR to the RACE reads. The sample carries approximately 86,000 distinct CDR3 sequences, 9.5% to 13% recorded once. The sequencing used whole blood, collected in connection with sensitization to the hapten diphenylcyclopropenone (DPC). These receptors all come from a woman in her twenties or thirties with alopecia areata. Some clones in this sample may be carry-over from other donors' samples.

This clonotype was seen more than once but under ten times. J is TRBJ2-3 and V is TRBV6-2 or TRBV6-3; D ambiguous. Germline-derived CDR1 and CDR2 are MNHEY and SVGEGT. This CDR3 has 11 residues. Trimming pared 7 bases from V and 5 bases from J, leaving 7 bases between. The CDR3 DNA is TGTGCCAGCACCGATCTAGATACGCAGTATTTT. Protein product: CASTDLDTQYF.

This clonotype was counted ten times or more. The V call is TRBV6-2 or TRBV6-3, the J call TRBJ2-1; D gene uncertain. Trimming took 1 base from V and 9 from J, leaving 4 bases between them. This CDR3 region has 11 residues. Germline lookup yields CDR1 MNHEY and CDR2 SVGEGT. CDR3 loop: CASSYWGEQFF. CDR3 DNA: TGTGCCAGCAGTTACTGGGGTGAGCAGTTCTTC.

The chain employs TRBV18 and TRBJ2-2; D may be TRBD2 (5 bases). Trimming removed 3 bases at V and 1 base at J, with 9 bases between. CDR1 is KGHSH, CDR2 LQKENI, per germline. The CDR3 extends over 15 amino acids. CDR3 bases: TGTGCCAGCTCACCCCAAGAGGGGAACACCGGGGAGCTGTTTTTT. Amino acids: CASSPQEGNTGELFF.

Many counts were recorded for this clonotype. The chain is built from TRBV28 and TRBJ2-7; D gene uncertain. Per the germline V gene, CDR1 is MDHEN and CDR2 is SYDVKM. V was clipped by 5 bases and J by 2 bases, with 4 bases between them. The CDR3 runs to 11 residues. CDR3 DNA: TGTGCCAGCAGTCTAACCTACGAGCAGTACTTC. As protein: CASSLTYEQYF.

This clonotype was counted at least ten times. DNA of the CDR3: TGTGCCAGCAGCTCTCGTTATCAAGAGACCCAGTACTTC. This sequence encodes CASSSRYQETQYF. The rearrangement uses TRBV7-9 and TRBJ2-5, with no clear D. Between the trimmed V and J ends, which lost 4 bases and 2 bases, there was a span of 8 bases. The CDR3 has 13 residues. Germline CDR1 and CDR2: SEHNR and FQNEAQ (reference sequence). Full variable domain (rest looked up from reference TRBV7-9 and TRBJ2-5): DTGVSQNPRHKITKRGQNVTFRCDPISEHNRLYWYRQTLGQGPEFLTYFQNEAQLEKSRLLSDRFSAERPKGSFSTLEIQRTEQGDSAMYLCASSSRYQETQYFGPGTRLLVL.

This chain links TRBV6-1 with TRBJ2-1; D might be TRBD2 (6 bases). From germline, CDR1 is MNHNS and CDR2 SASEGT. V lost 8 bases, J lost 8 bases, and 10 bases lay in between. The CDR3 extends over 11 amino acids. The CDR3 DNA reads TGTGCCAGCTTTCGGAGGGATGAGCAGTTCTTC. This gives the protein CASFRRDEQFF.

This rearrangement joins TRBV28 to TRBJ2-1; tentative D call: TRBD1 (6 bases). Looked up from germline, CDR1 is MDHEN and CDR2 is SYDVKM. There are 14 residues in the CDR3. V was cut by 5 bases and J by 8 bases, with 16 bases left in between. CDR3 nucleotide sequence: TGTGCCAGCAGTCCGGCTGACAGGCCGTATGAGCAGTTCTTC. It specifies CASSPADRPYEQFF.

The chain uses TRBV7-8 and TRBJ1-4; 7 bases fit TRBD1. Trimming took 5 bases from V and 8 from J; bases not matched to a gene: 8. CDR1 is SGHVS and CDR2 is FQNEAQ in the germline V gene. CDR3 length: 14 amino acids. The CDR3 loop is CASSLTGIREKLFF. For the CDR3, the DNA is TGTGCCAGCAGCCTGACAGGGATCCGGGAAAAACTGTTTTTT.

There are many counts of this clonotype. The V call is TRBV28, the J call TRBJ2-1; D not resolved. Trimming took 7 bases from V and 8 from J, leaving 15 bases between them. The CDR3 sequence is 13 residues long. The germline V gene has CDR1 MDHEN and CDR2 SYDVKM. The CDR3 is CASTASIVDEQFF. CDR3 nucleotide sequence: TGTGCCAGCACTGCTAGTATTGTCGATGAGCAGTTCTTC.

This clonotype was picked up many times. The CDR3 coding sequence is TGTGCCAGCAGCCCAGCGGGAGGCCACTCCTACAATGAGCAGTTCTTC. Translation: CASSPAGGHSYNEQFF. The rearrangement uses TRBV5-5 and TRBJ2-1, with 9 bases lining up with TRBD2. The junction had 5 bases not matched to a gene; V was cut back by 4 bases and J by 0 bases. The CDR3 sequence is 16 residues long. Germline V lookup: CDR1 SGHKS, CDR2 YYEKEE (reference sequence).

Ten or more counts support this clonotype. The chain has TRBV28 and TRBJ1-5; D remains unclear. This CDR3 has 12 amino acids. V was pared by 2 bases and J by 7 bases, with 6 bases between. The germline gives CDR1 MDHEN, CDR2 SYDVKM. The CDR3 DNA follows: TGTGCCAGCAGTTTAGGGAGGCAGCCCCAGCATTTT. This gives the protein CASSLGRQPQHF. The entire variable domain, with the rest obtained from reference TRBV28 and TRBJ1-5, is as follows: DVKVTQSSRYLVKRTGEKVFLECVQDMDHENMFWYRQDPGLGLRLIYFSYDVKMKEKGDIPEGYSVSREKKERFSLILESASTNQTSMYLCASSLGRQPQHFGDGTRLSIL.

The chain employs TRBV7-2 and TRBJ1-2; D is unresolved. Germline loops: CDR1 SGHTA, CDR2 FQGNSA. Trimming took 6 bases from V and 0 from J, leaving 8 bases between them. The CDR3 contains 13 residues. CDR3: CASRGRANYGYTF. The DNA of the CDR3 is TGTGCCAGCAGGGGGAGGGCTAACTATGGCTACACCTTC.

This clonotype was seen many times. The chain has TRBV7-9 and TRBJ2-2, with 7 nucleotides matching TRBD1. The CDR3 length is 19 residues. CDR1 is SEHNR and CDR2 is FQNEAQ in the germline V gene (reference sequence). The V gene end was trimmed by 8 bases and the J gene end by 1 base; junction bases not matched to a gene: 19. The CDR3: CASAGGDRDMRKNTGELFF. The DNA for the CDR3 is TGTGCCAGCGCAGGGGGAGACCGGGACATGAGAAAGAACACCGGGGAGCTGTTTTTT. Combining the CDR3 with reference TRBV7-9 and TRBJ2-2 gives the whole variable domain DTGVSQNPRHKITKRGQNVTFRCDPISEHNRLYWYRQTLGQGPEFLTYFQNEAQLEKSRLLSDRFSAERPKGSFSTLEIQRTEQGDSAMYLCASAGGDRDMRKNTGELFFGEGSRLTVL.

The gene calls are TRBV28 and TRBJ2-7; D gene uncertain. This CDR3 is 12 amino acids long. The germline V gene encodes CDR1 MDHEN and CDR2 SYDVKM. V shed 4 bases and J shed 3 bases, with 7 bases lying between them. DNA for the CDR3: TGTGCCAGCAGTTCTGCTGGCTACGAGCAGTACTTC. It specifies CASSSAGYEQYF.

This clonotype was counted ten times or more. The chain joins TRBV27 to TRBJ2-7; 8 nucleotides align to TRBD2. Trimming removed 7 bases from V and 3 bases from J; junction bases left unmatched: 8. From germline, CDR1 is MNHEY and CDR2 SMNVEV (reference sequence). The CDR3 is 14 residues long. CDR3 DNA: TGTGCCAGCACATCCACCAGCGGGAGCTACGAGCAGTACTTC. It codes for CASTSTSGSYEQYF.

In its sample, this clonotype was seen a few times. The V call is TRBV12-3 or TRBV12-4, the J call TRBJ2-7; tentatively, D is TRBD1 (7 bases). The CDR3 is 14 residues long. The V gene lost 1 base and the J gene lost 3 bases, with 10 bases spanning the gap. Here the CDR3 DNA reads TGTGCCAGCAGTTTAGGGCAGGGGGGCTACGAGCAGTACGTC. This codes for CASSLGQGGYEQYV.

V usage is TRBV6-2 or TRBV6-3 and J usage is TRBJ2-2; D might be TRBD1 (7 bases). CDR3 length: 16 amino acids. V lost 6 bases and J lost 0, with 14 bases in between. Germline V gives CDR1 MNHEY, CDR2 SVGEGT. CDR3 residues: CASRIGGGTNTGELFF. The CDR3 DNA follows: TGTGCCAGCAGAATTGGAGGGGGCACGAACACCGGGGAGCTGTTTTTT.

This clonotype was seen ten or more times. The chain combines TRBV27 with TRBJ1-5; 7 bases are a match to TRBD1. Germline V gene lookup returns CDR1 MNHEY and CDR2 SMNVEV (reference sequence). V dropped 6 bases and J dropped 4; count of bases not matched to a gene: 9. The CDR3 consists of 15 residues. For the CDR3, the DNA is TGTGCCAGCAGGTCACAGGGGCGGGAGAATCAGCCCCAGCATTTT. Its protein product is CASRSQGRENQPQHF.

This clonotype was recorded a few times. The rearrangement uses TRBV7-2 and TRBJ2-1; tentatively, D is TRBD2 (5 bases). V lost 2 bases and J lost 5, with 10 bases in between. The CDR3 runs to 14 residues. Germline V lookup: CDR1 SGHTA, CDR2 FQGNSA. This CDR3 is CASSLTAVHNEQFF. CDR3 in DNA: TGTGCCAGCAGCTTAACAGCGGTTCACAATGAGCAGTTCTTC.

This clonotype was observed at least ten times. The chain combines TRBV28 with TRBJ2-7; 7 bases are a match to TRBD2. The CDR3 sequence is 15 residues long. J gave up 0 bases and V 3 bases, and 5 bases lay outside the gene matches. Germline V lookup: CDR1 MDHEN, CDR2 SYDVKM. CDR3 sequence: CASSLRGSLSYEQYF. The CDR3 coding sequence is TGTGCCAGCAGTTTGCGGGGGTCGCTCTCCTACGAGCAGTACTTC.

There are many counts of this clonotype. The V gene is TRBV4-2, the J gene TRBJ2-1; 11 bases agree with TRBD2. The CDR3 runs 17 residues. Germline V gives CDR1 LGHNA, CDR2 YNFKEQ. V lost 3 bases to trimming and J lost 3 bases; unmatched junction nucleotides: 7. The CDR3 DNA reads TGTGCCAGCAGCCAGAGTCCTAGCGGGGGGTTCTACAATGAGCAGTTCTTC. It codes for CASSQSPSGGFYNEQFF.